This T cell receptor (beta chain) derives from a study of shared clonotypes between healthy human individuals. On the study more broadly: The plates for each donor numbered three CD4 naive, three CD4 memory, two CD8 naive and one CD8 memory. Broader study findings: Clonotypes not shared had lower generation probabilities than those common to all four donors.

The V gene end was trimmed by 5 bases and the J gene end by 3 bases; junction bases not matched to a gene: 8. The CDR3 is made up of 18 amino acids. CDR1 is MDHEN and CDR2 is SYDVKM in the germline V gene. An even split of each subset's genomic DNA across several immunoSEQ plates was performed. Clones were read by immunoSEQ multiplex PCR, and TCRdb kept only the in-frame ones, dropping some. Of a few million clones in the sample, around 93% were seen once. Details on this clone: Its target is unknown.

Naive CD8 populations comprised CD45RO-negative cells positively selected for CCR7, excluding terminally differentiated effector memory CD45RA+ cells. The clonotype comes from a man aged 18 to 35 in good health. Some clones in this sample may be carry-over from other donors' samples. The chain employs TRBV28 and TRBJ2-3; 16 bases map to TRBD2. Sequencing input: naive CD8+ T cells from PBMCs. CDR3 residues: CASSEPGLAGGPTDTQYF. Written as DNA, the CDR3 is TGTGCCAGCAGTGAACCGGGACTAGCGGGAGGGCCAACAGATACGCAGTATTTT.